This T cell receptor (beta chain) was captured by sequencing in a study of blood T cell repertoires in COVID-19. Study in general: T cells, B-cell-depleted T cells, or PBMCs supplied cDNA or gDNA.

Original processing methods: Reference gene primers were amplified, and this amplification served to estimate nucleated cell counts. Method: immunoSEQ multiplex PCR; TCRdb's copy keeps in-frame clones and lacks some. V, J and clone size were drawn from that table, and D and trimming were deduced from the DNA. The data hold about 14,000 clones, with 84% observed a single time. Germline assignment: CDR1 SEHNR and CDR2 FQNEAQ (reference sequence). V lost 1 base to trimming and J lost 2 bases, with 21 bases between them. The length of the CDR3 is 18 residues. The origin of this receptor is a man between 50 and 59 years old with active COVID-19. V is TRBV7-9 and J is TRBJ2-7; TRBD2 might be the D (6 bases). The sequenced sample consisted of peripheral blood. CDR3 protein: CASSLVLMEASDAYEQYF. Written as DNA, the CDR3 is TGTGCCAGCAGCTTAGTACTTATGGAGGCTAGCGATGCCTACGAGCAGTACTTC.